The 10 T cell receptor beta chains below were found in one sample sequenced in a study of T cell responses to AZD1222 COVID-19 vaccine. This table comes from immunoSEQ multiplex PCR, and its TCRdb copy is limited to in-frame clones, with some not included. The sample has 75,000 or so clones; around 93% are singletons. Sequencing used peripheral blood, obtained 28 days after the second AZD1222 dose. Receptors originate from an adult who received the AZD1222 COVID-19 vaccine.

This rearrangement joins TRBV6-5 to TRBJ2-1; 9 positions agree with TRBD2. The V and J ends lost 7 bases and 6 bases, in that order; junction bases with no gene match: 10. This CDR3 comprises 15 residues. The germline gives CDR1 MNHEY, CDR2 SVGAGI. CDR3 region: CASMSGGRAANEQFF. Here the CDR3 DNA reads TGTGCCAGCATGTCAGGCGGGAGGGCCGCCAATGAGCAGTTCTTC.

This chain uses TRBV7-3 with TRBJ2-3; 11 bases match TRBD1. The CDR3 runs to 16 residues. The J segment lost 5 bases and the V segment lost 0 bases, leaving 4 bases of the junction unmatched. Per germline, CDR1 SGHTA and CDR2 FQGTGA. Written as DNA, the CDR3 is TGTGCCAGCAGCTTAACAGGACAGGGGGCAAGAGATACGCAGTATTTT. Its protein is CASSLTGQGARDTQYF.

This rearrangement joins TRBV28 to TRBJ2-3; no definite D call. CDR3 length equals 15 residues. CDR1 is MDHEN and CDR2 is SYDVKM in the germline V gene. The V and J ends lost 3 bases and 0 bases respectively, with 10 bases between them. The chain's CDR3 is CASSFAETSTDTQYF. The CDR3 nucleotides read TGTGCCAGCAGTTTCGCAGAAACTAGCACAGATACGCAGTATTTT.

J is TRBJ2-3 and V is TRBV7-9, with TRBD2 matching 10 bases. V lost 0 bases to trimming and J lost 2 bases; unmatched junction nucleotides: 5. The CDR3 length is 17 residues. Germline CDR1 reads SEHNR; CDR2 reads FQNEAQ (reference sequence). CDR3 amino acids: CASSLAGLAVVTDTQYF. The CDR3 DNA reads TGTGCCAGCAGCTTAGCTGGACTAGCGGTAGTCACAGATACGCAGTATTTT. Variable domain in full (rest from reference TRBV7-9 and TRBJ2-3): DTGVSQNPRHKITKRGQNVTFRCDPISEHNRLYWYRQTLGQGPEFLTYFQNEAQLEKSRLLSDRFSAERPKGSFSTLEIQRTEQGDSAMYLCASSLAGLAVVTDTQYFGPGTRLTVL.

A word on this clone: Distinct nucleotide sequences in the sample also encode this CDR3. The chain employs TRBV28 and TRBJ2-7; possibly TRBD2 for D (7 bases). There are 15 residues in the CDR3. The V end lost 2 bases, the J end lost 2 bases, and 13 bases lay between the germline ends. The germline CDR1 and CDR2 sequences are MDHEN and SYDVKM. The CDR3 here is CASSLGGAPTYEQYF. In nucleotides, the CDR3 is TGTGCCAGCAGTTTAGGGGGGGCTCCCACCTACGAGCAGTACTTC.

This rearrangement joins TRBV25-1 to TRBJ1-6; D gene unclear. The CDR3 loop spans 16 amino acids. The germline CDR1 and CDR2 sequences are MGHDK and SYGVNS. V lost 4 bases, J lost 3 bases, and 13 bases lay in between. For the CDR3, the DNA is TGTGCCAGCAGTGCCGAACAAGAATTCTATAATTCACCCCTCCACTTT. Translating it yields CASSAEQEFYNSPLHF. The variable domain in full, completed from reference TRBV25-1 and TRBJ1-6, reads EADIYQTPRYLVIGTGKKITLECSQTMGHDKMYWYQQDPGMELHLIHYSYGVNSTEKGDLSSESTVSRIRTEHFPLTLESARPSHTSQYLCASSAEQEFYNSPLHFGNGTRLTVT.

The chain has TRBV28 and TRBJ2-1, with TRBD2 matching over 7 bases. From germline, CDR1 is MDHEN and CDR2 SYDVKM. V trimming: 8 bases; J trimming: 3 bases; junction bases outside the gene matches: 13. The CDR3 extends over 16 amino acids. The CDR3 is CASGGALAEHYNEQFF. CDR3 nucleotide sequence: TGTGCCAGCGGAGGGGCCCTAGCGGAGCACTACAATGAGCAGTTCTTC.

The chain has TRBV4-1 and TRBJ2-3, with D tentatively TRBD1 (6 bases). Germline V gives CDR1 MGHRA, CDR2 YSYEKL. The CDR3 has 16 residues. Trimming shortened V by 0 bases and J by 1 base, and 11 bases separated the two germline ends. Here the CDR3 DNA reads TGCGCCAGCAGCCAAGATGGGACATACCGCACAGATACGCAGTATTTT. Translation gives CASSQDGTYRTDTQYF.

The chain carries TRBV7-2 and TRBJ1-2; D perhaps matches TRBD1 (6 bases). Trimming pared 3 bases from V and 4 bases from J, leaving 15 bases between. This CDR3 region has 15 residues. Germline lookup yields CDR1 SGHTA and CDR2 FQGNSA. In DNA form, the CDR3 reads TGTGCCAGCAGCTTGGGAACAGGGACGATCTATGGCTACACCTTC. Translating it yields CASSLGTGTIYGYTF.

V and J are TRBV4-3 and TRBJ1-6, with a tentative D call TRBD1 (5 bases). Germline loops: CDR1 LGHNA, CDR2 YSLEER. Trimming removed 0 bases at V and 7 bases at J, with 10 bases between. The CDR3 extends over 15 amino acids. The CDR3 loop is CASSQEGVENSPLHF. For the CDR3, the DNA is TGCGCCAGCAGCCAAGAGGGGGTCGAAAATTCACCCCTCCACTTT.